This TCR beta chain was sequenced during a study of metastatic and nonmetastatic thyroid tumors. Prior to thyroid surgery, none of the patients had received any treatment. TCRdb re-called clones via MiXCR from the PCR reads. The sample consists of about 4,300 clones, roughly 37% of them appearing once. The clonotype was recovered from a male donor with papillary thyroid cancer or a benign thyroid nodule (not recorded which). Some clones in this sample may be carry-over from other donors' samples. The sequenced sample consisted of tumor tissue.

The CDR3 is CASSLGQSSPLHF. The CDR3 DNA is TGCGCCAGCAGCTTGGGCCAGAGCTCACCCCTCCACTTT. The chain is built from TRBV5-1 and TRBJ1-6; D remains unclear. The germline V and J ends were trimmed by 0 bases and 10 bases, with 8 bases remaining between them. Per the germline V gene, CDR1 is SGHRS and CDR2 is YFSETQ. The CDR3 length is 13 residues.